This is a list of T cell receptor beta chains from one sample in a study of cytomegalovirus exposure and HLA in healthy donors. Profiled with immunoSEQ multiplex PCR; TCRdb holds only in-frame clones, not every one. Here the sample spans about 170,000 clones, around 76% being singletons. The sequenced material came from PBMCs. These receptors came from a female donor in good health and CMV-seronegative. The CDR3 runs from the conserved cysteine through the conserved F or W. The order of the fields is J gene, D gene, CDR3 length, clone size, V gene, CDR3 DNA, CDR3 protein. D genes are given only for firm matches. The size entry is marked missing in some rows and otherwise reads once, few, many or a size class.

TRBJ1-3 TRBD1 14 - TRBV6-1 TGTGCCAGCAGGGACAGGCCCTCTGGAAACACCATATATTTT CASRDRPSGNTIYF
TRBJ1-5 - 17 - TRBV5-1 TGCGCCAGCAGCTTGGCCCCCCCGGGTACGAGCAATCAGCCCCAGCATTTT CASSLAPPGTSNQPQHF
TRBJ1-4 TRBD1 13 - TRBV10-3 TGTGCCATCAGGGGACAGGGTAATGAAAAACTGTTTTTT CAIRGQGNEKLFF
TRBJ2-3 - 14 - TRBV29-1 TGCAGCGTTGTTCGCGGGGTTAGCACAGATACGCAGTATTTT CSVVRGVSTDTQYF
TRBJ1-5 TRBD1 16 few TRBV4-2 TGTGCCAGCAGCCAAGATCAGTCAGGGGGATACCAGCCCCAGCATTTT CASSQDQSGGYQPQHF
TRBJ2-3 TRBD2 16 - TRBV9 TGTGCCAGCAGCGTAGAGGCTAGCGGAAGCACAGATACGCAGTATTTT CASSVEASGSTDTQYF
TRBJ1-5 TRBD1 17 - TRBV18 TGTGCCAGCTCACCCCTAGGGACAGGGATGCCTGGTCAGCCCCAGCATTTT CASSPLGTGMPGQPQHF
TRBJ1-2 - 14 - TRBV19 TGTGCCAGTAGTTTGGAGACAGGAAACTATGGCTACACCTTC CASSLETGNYGYTF
TRBJ2-7 TRBD1 14 once TRBV29-1 TGCAGCGTTCCGACAGGGGCGAACTCCTACGAGCAGTACTTC CSVPTGANSYEQYF
TRBJ1-1 - 16 - TRBV18 TGTGCCAGCTCACCACCAGGGGTTGTGATGAACACTGAAGCTTTCTTT CASSPPGVVMNTEAFF
TRBJ1-1 - 12 - TRBV29-1 TGCAGCGGGGGAGATTCTAGGAAGGAAGCTTTCTTT CSGGDSRKEAFF
TRBJ2-2 TRBD2 18 - TRBV10-3 TGTGCCATCAGTGAGCTTGGGACTAGCGGGAGTCAGGCCGGGGAGCTGTTTTTT CAISELGTSGSQAGELFF
TRBJ2-6 - 13 - TRBV30 TGTGCCTGGAGCTCTAGTGGGGCCAACGTCCTGACTTTC CAWSSSGANVLTF
TRBJ1-1 - 15 - TRBV6-5 TGTGCCACGCGTCGAATCGGACAGAGCTACACTGAAGCTTTCTTT CATRRIGQSYTEAFF
TRBJ2-3 - 14 - TRBV7-3 TGTGCCAGCAGCTTAGAGCCGTTGGGCGATACGCAGTATTTT CASSLEPLGDTQYF
TRBJ2-7 TRBD2 14 - TRBV6-5 TGTGCCAGCAGTAGACTAGCCAGGGCCTACGAGCAGTACTTC CASSRLARAYEQYF
TRBJ2-7 - 15 - TRBV29-1 TGCAGCGTCCGGAGGGACGTTTATCCCGCTGCCGAGCAGTACTTC CSVRRDVYPAAEQYF
TRBJ1-1 - 14 - TRBV7-8 TGTGCCAGCAGCTTAGCGCCAGGGAACACTGAAGCTTTCTTT CASSLAPGNTEAFF
TRBJ1-1 - 15 - TRBV5-1 TGCGCCAGCAGCTTGGGGGCCACGGCTCACACTGAAGCTTTCTTT CASSLGATAHTEAFF
TRBJ1-1 - 15 once TRBV6-4 TGTGCCAGCAGACTCAGCAGGGAGGCGCACACTGAAGCTTTCTTT CASRLSREAHTEAFF
TRBJ2-7 - 13 - TRBV7-9 TGTGCCAGCAGCTGGGGGCCCCCCTACGAGCAGTACTTC CASSWGPPYEQYF
TRBJ1-1 TRBD1 14 - TRBV5-1 TGCGCCAGCAGTGGCCGGACAGGGGACACTGAAGCTTTCTTT CASSGRTGDTEAFF
TRBJ1-1 - 14 - TRBV5-1 TGCGCCAGCAGCTTGTATCTGGGGGCAACTGAAGCTTTCTTT CASSLYLGATEAFF
TRBJ2-1 - 15 - TRBV19 TGTGCCAGTAGCGCAGACTGGAGCTCCTACAATGAGCAGTTCTTC CASSADWSSYNEQFF
TRBJ2-5 TRBD1 14 - TRBV5-4 TGTGCCAGCAGCTTGCAGGGGGCCCAAGAGACCCAGTACTTC CASSLQGAQETQYF
TRBJ2-2 - 15 - TRBV30 TGTGCCCTGAGGGGCGGGGGCCACTACACCGGGGAGCTGTTTTTT CALRGGGHYTGELFF
TRBJ2-5 TRBD2 16 - TRBV5-4 TGTGCCAGCAGTCCTCGGACTAGCGGGAGCGCAGAGACCCAGTACTTC CASSPRTSGSAETQYF
TRBJ1-5 TRBD1 14 - TRBV5-1 TGCGCCAGCAGCTTGGGGACAGGGGTTCAGCCCCAGCATTTT CASSLGTGVQPQHF
TRBJ2-7 - 11 - TRBV20-1 TGCAGTGCTAGTAGGACTGAGGAGCAGTACTTC CSASRTEEQYF
TRBJ2-7 TRBD2 16 few TRBV5-4 TGTGCCAGCAGCTCCTCTGAGACTAGCGGGGGATACGAGCAGTACTTC CASSSSETSGGYEQYF
TRBJ2-3 TRBD2 15 - TRBV7-2 TGTGCCAGCAGCTTGACTAGCGGGCCTTGGGATACGCAGTATTTT CASSLTSGPWDTQYF
TRBJ1-2 - 12 - TRBV7-9 TGTGCCAGCAGCTTAGAGGCGGGTCCCTACACCTTC CASSLEAGPYTF
TRBJ2-5 - 15 few TRBV25-1 TGTGCCAGCAGTGATTTTGTCAACGAGAGCGAGACCCAGTACTTC CASSDFVNESETQYF
TRBJ1-5 TRBD1 16 - TRBV2 TGTGCCAGCAGTGAGGTAATGAGGCTGCCCGACAGGGCCCAGCATTTT CASSEVMRLPDRAQHF
TRBJ1-2 - 14 - TRBV19 TGTGCCAGTAGGGGGGGGGCGACAGGTGGTGGCTACACCTTC CASRGGATGGGYTF
TRBJ1-1 - 15 - TRBV18 TGTGCCAGCTCACCAACCCAGGCTATGAACACTGAAGCTTTCTTT CASSPTQAMNTEAFF
TRBJ1-2 - 13 - TRBV5-4 TGTGCCAGCATGGGTCAGGGTATCGATGGCTACACCTTC CASMGQGIDGYTF
TRBJ1-4 - 17 - TRBV4-1 TGCGCCAGCAGCCAAGACTTAGTCGGGTTGGGGGGTGAAAAACTGTTTTTT CASSQDLVGLGGEKLFF
TRBJ1-2 - 14 - TRBV10-3 TGTGCCATCAGAGGGGACACCATGGCCTATGGCTACACCTTC CAIRGDTMAYGYTF
TRBJ2-3 - 13 - TRBV25-1 TGTGCCAGCAGTGAATATAGAACAGATACGCAGTATTTT CASSEYRTDTQYF